A single sample is the source of the 16 T cell receptor beta chains below, sequenced in a study of blood T cell repertoires in COVID-19. Assay: immunoSEQ multiplex PCR; the TCRdb copy retains only in-frame clones and omits some. Counted here are around 270,000 clones, roughly 90% occurring once; the ten biggest clones make up about 2.1%. The sequenced material came from peripheral blood. The origin of the receptors is a man younger than 40 with active or convalescent COVID-19.

J is TRBJ1-1 and V is TRBV6-5, with D possibly matching TRBD1 (5 bases). The CDR3 extends over 13 amino acids. The V gene's germline CDR1 is MNHEY and CDR2 SVGAGI. Trimming shortened V by 2 bases and J by 5 bases, and 9 bases separated the two germline ends. CDR3 in DNA: TGTGCCAGCAGTTACCTCAGGGTTACTGAAGCTTTCTTT. Encoded protein: CASSYLRVTEAFF.

There are a few counts of this clone. The chain joins TRBV5-4 to TRBJ1-1; D is possibly TRBD1 (5 bases). The germline CDR1 and CDR2 sequences are SGHNT and YYREEE (reference sequence). The CDR3 loop spans 13 amino acids. Trimming cost V 0 bases and J 4 bases, with 7 bases left between them. CDR3 in amino acids: CASSLGQFTEAFF. DNA for the CDR3: TGTGCCAGCAGCTTGGGACAGTTCACTGAAGCTTTCTTT.

V gene TRBV4-2 combines with J gene TRBJ2-1; 10 bases align to TRBD2. The length of the CDR3 is 17 residues. Germline loops: CDR1 LGHNA, CDR2 YNFKEQ. V lost 0 bases and J lost 5; bases outside the gene matches: 7. CDR3 nucleotides: TGTGCCAGCAGCCAAGATGGGGCTAGCGGGGGTAACAATGAGCAGTTCTTC. Translation: CASSQDGASGGNNEQFF.

The chain uses TRBV27 and TRBJ2-2; TRBD1 aligns across 8 bases. Germline trimming cut 4 bases from V and 7 bases from J; bases unmatched to any gene: 17. CDR1 is MNHEY, CDR2 SMNVEV, per germline (reference sequence). This CDR3 has 18 residues. The CDR3, as DNA: TGTGCCAGCAGTTCCCGGACAGGGAATCGCCTTTTTAGCGGGGAGCTGTTTTTT. It encodes CASSSRTGNRLFSGELFF.

The rearrangement joins TRBV4-1 to TRBJ1-1; no clear D. From germline, CDR1 is MGHRA and CDR2 YSYEKL. The CDR3 has 13 residues. Trimming removed 1 base at V and 8 bases at J, with 11 bases between. The CDR3 loop reads CASSQVGELEAFF. DNA of the CDR3: TGCGCCAGCAGCCAAGTCGGAGAATTGGAAGCTTTCTTT.

The chain is built from TRBV12-3 or TRBV12-4 and TRBJ1-1, with a tentative D call TRBD1 (6 bases). This CDR3 has 13 amino acids. Trimming shortened V by 7 bases and J by 6 bases, and 15 bases separated the two germline ends. CDR3: CASTTAGVSEAFF. The CDR3 DNA reads TGTGCCAGCACCACCGCAGGGGTGTCTGAAGCTTTCTTT.

In its sample, this clone was seen a few times. This chain links TRBV27 with TRBJ1-1, with D perhaps TRBD1 (6 bases). Trimming pared 2 bases from V and 0 bases from J, leaving 13 bases between. This CDR3 comprises 16 residues. Germline V gene lookup returns CDR1 MNHEY and CDR2 SMNVEV (reference sequence). CDR3: CASSLLSGVMNTEAFF. In DNA form, the CDR3 reads TGTGCCAGCAGTTTACTTTCAGGGGTGATGAACACTGAAGCTTTCTTT.

This rearrangement joins TRBV6-1 to TRBJ1-2, with a tentative D call TRBD1 (6 bases). The CDR3 runs 15 residues. Trimming shortened V by 0 bases and J by 4 bases, and 12 bases separated the two germline ends. The germline V gene encodes CDR1 MNHNS and CDR2 SASEGT. The CDR3 region is CASSEAVTGPYGYTF. The CDR3 bases are TGTGCCAGCAGTGAAGCGGTGACAGGACCCTATGGCTACACCTTC.

This sequence joins TRBV28 and TRBJ1-4; tentative D call: TRBD1 (6 bases). Germline loops: CDR1 MDHEN, CDR2 SYDVKM. With 5 bases removed from V and 8 bases from J, the gap between germline ends came to 21 bases. CDR3 length: 16 residues. The CDR3 region is CASSKVGTSDGEKLFF. The CDR3 region has the DNA TGTGCCAGCAGTAAAGTTGGGACAAGTGATGGGGAAAAACTGTTTTTT.

This chain joins TRBV4-2 and TRBJ1-1; no definite D call. Germline lookup yields CDR1 LGHNA and CDR2 YNFKEQ. Trimming removed 0 bases from V and 4 bases from J, with 15 bases in between. The CDR3 runs 16 residues. The CDR3 loop is CASSQEPPITGTEAFF. The CDR3 bases are TGTGCCAGCAGCCAAGAACCCCCAATAACGGGCACTGAAGCTTTCTTT.

V is TRBV19 and J is TRBJ2-2; perhaps TRBD2 as D (5 bases). The CDR3 length is 15 residues. Trimming shortened V by 7 bases and J by 3 bases, and 15 bases separated the two germline ends. Germline V gene data show CDR1 as LNHDA and CDR2 as SQIVND (reference sequence). The CDR3 spells CASTPVERDTGELFF. As DNA, the CDR3 is TGTGCCAGTACCCCCGTTGAGAGGGACACCGGGGAGCTGTTTTTT. The full variable domain, in which reference TRBV19 and TRBJ2-2 provide the parts outside the CDR3, is DGGITQSPKYLFRKEGQNVTLSCEQNLNHDAMYWYRQDPGQGLRLIYYSQIVNDFQKGDIAEGYSVSREKKESFPLTVTSAQKNPTAFYLCASTPVERDTGELFFGEGSRLTVL.

Only a few counts were recorded for this clone. The V call is TRBV2, the J call TRBJ2-5, with 8 bases that match TRBD1. V was pared by 5 bases and J by 4 bases, with 6 bases of the junction left unmatched. The CDR3 covers 14 residues. Germline V gene sequence: CDR1 SNHLY, CDR2 FYNNEI. CDR3 protein: CASSTRTGSETQYF. The CDR3 nucleotides are TGTGCCAGCAGTACAAGGACAGGGTCAGAGACCCAGTACTTC.

The chain recombines TRBV3-1 (or the pseudogene TRBV3-2) with TRBJ2-7; TRBD1 aligns across 8 bases. The CDR3 sequence is 15 residues long. V shed 4 bases, J shed 3 bases, and the junction held 8 bases outside the gene matches. Germline V CDR1 and CDR2: LGHDT, YNNKEL (reference sequence). In DNA, the CDR3 is TGTGCCAGCAGCCCATCCCCGACAGGGGTCTACGAGCAGTACTTC. It codes for CASSPSPTGVYEQYF.

This chain joins TRBV3-1 (or the pseudogene TRBV3-2) and TRBJ2-5, with TRBD2 as a possible D gene (5 bases). From germline, CDR1 is LGHDT and CDR2 YNNKEL (reference sequence). This CDR3 is 14 amino acids long. Trimming took off 4 bases at V and 1 base at J, with 10 bases between the two ends. The CDR3 nucleotides are TGTGCCAGCAGCCCTTACAGCGGCCAAGAGACCCAGTACTTC. Protein sequence: CASSPYSGQETQYF.

The genes are TRBV5-1 and TRBJ2-7; 7 positions agree with TRBD2. V was pared by 4 bases and J by 2 bases, with 6 bases of the junction left unmatched. Germline loops: CDR1 SGHRS, CDR2 YFSETQ. CDR3 size: 14 residues. In DNA, the CDR3 is TGCGCCAGCAGCCCTGCGGGGACTACCTACGAGCAGTACTTC. Its translation is CASSPAGTTYEQYF. Full variable domain (missing parts from reference TRBV5-1 and TRBJ2-7): KAGVTQTPRYLIKTRGQQVTLSCSPISGHRSVSWYQQTPGQGLQFLFEYFSETQRNKGNFPGRFSGRQFSNSRSEMNVSTLELGDSALYLCASSPAGTTYEQYFGPGTRLTVT.

This clone was detected only once. The J gene is TRBJ2-5, the V gene TRBV7-7; no clear D gene. Trimming removed 5 bases at V and 7 bases at J, with 11 bases between. The CDR3 extends over 12 amino acids. Germline assignment: CDR1 SSHAT and CDR2 FNYEAQ (reference sequence). The CDR3 protein is CASSHPSGTQYF. The DNA of the CDR3 is TGTGCCAGCAGCCACCCTTCAGGGACCCAGTACTTC.